This T cell receptor beta chain is from a study of OX40 agonist ivuxolimab in advanced cancers. The germline V gene encodes CDR1 SGHTA and CDR2 FQGNSA. The CDR3 has 15 residues. After removal of 3 bases from V and 0 bases from J, the junction contained 4 bases not matched to a gene. Sequenced by immunoSEQ multiplex PCR; TCRdb stores in-frame clones only, minus some. There are approximately 56,000 clones in the sample; approximately 75% occur only once, and about 0.69% lies in the top ten. The V and J genes are TRBV7-2 and TRBJ2-7; 8 bases line up with TRBD1. This receptor was obtained from an adult with an advanced solid tumor such as melanoma, head and neck, liver or kidney cancer. This sample comprised CD4+ or CD8+ T cells sorted from blood, obtained in a trial of the OX40 agonist ivuxolimab. In nucleotides, the CDR3 is TGTGCCAGCAGCTTTGGGGACAGGAGCTCCTACGAGCAGTACTTC. Amino acid sequence: CASSFGDRSSYEQYF.